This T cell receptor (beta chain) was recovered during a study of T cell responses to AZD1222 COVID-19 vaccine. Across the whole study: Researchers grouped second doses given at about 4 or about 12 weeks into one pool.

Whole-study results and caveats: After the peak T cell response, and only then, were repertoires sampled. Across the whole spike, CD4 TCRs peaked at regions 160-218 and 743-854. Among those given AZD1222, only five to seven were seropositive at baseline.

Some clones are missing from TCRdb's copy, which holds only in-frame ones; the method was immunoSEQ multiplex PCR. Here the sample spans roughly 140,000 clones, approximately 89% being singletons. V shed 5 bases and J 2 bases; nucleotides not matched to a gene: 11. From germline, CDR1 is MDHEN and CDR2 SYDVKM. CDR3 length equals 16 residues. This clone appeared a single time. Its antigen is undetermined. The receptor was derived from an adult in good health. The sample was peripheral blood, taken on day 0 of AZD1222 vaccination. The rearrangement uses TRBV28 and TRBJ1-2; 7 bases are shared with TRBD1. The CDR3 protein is CASSGPTGNLNYGYTF. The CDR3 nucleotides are TGTGCCAGCAGTGGGCCGACAGGGAATTTGAACTATGGCTACACCTTC.